These 16 T cell receptor beta chains were all obtained from the same sample, sequenced in a study of T cells in Graves' hyperthyroidism and ophthalmopathy. The TCR beta CDR3 regions underwent amplification using RNA transcripts as the source. The study used the HTBI primer set for a first-round RT-PCR of the TCR CDR3. Each CDR3 protein is one row after TCRdb ran MiXCR on the multiplex PCR reads. Of around 400,000 distinct CDR3 sequences listed, over 10% were seen once; the top ten hold 9.2%. Sequenced input: blood. These receptors were collected from a woman aged 18-30 years with Graves' hyperthyroidism.

This rearrangement joins TRBV4-3 to TRBJ2-1; 8 bases agree with TRBD2. Germline V gene data show CDR1 as LGHNA and CDR2 as YSLEER. The CDR3 sequence is 15 residues long. V trimming: 4 bases; J trimming: 7 bases; junction bases outside the gene matches: 9. The CDR3 bases are TGCGCCAGCAGCCCGGGACTAGGGCCCCGGAATGAGCAGTTCTTC. Its protein product is CASSPGLGPRNEQFF.

There are many counts of this clonotype. This chain connects TRBV6-1 to TRBJ1-6, with 7 bases fitting TRBD1. Germline lookup yields CDR1 MNHNS and CDR2 SASEGT. With 6 bases clipped from V and 10 bases from J, the junction kept 6 bases outside the gene matches. The CDR3 is 13 amino acids. CDR3 coding DNA: TGTGCCAGCAGGCGAGGGGGCGGGTCACCCCTCCACTTT. The encoded protein is CASRRGGGSPLHF.

This clonotype was detected only a few times. The rearrangement uses TRBV6-5 and TRBJ1-2, with D tentatively TRBD1 (6 bases). V was clipped by 0 bases and J by 7 bases, with 12 bases between them. CDR3 length: 14 amino acids. Germline CDR1 and CDR2: MNHEY and SVGAGI. CDR3 loop: CASSYSTLGGGYTF. The DNA for the CDR3 is TGTGCCAGCAGTTACTCTACTCTAGGGGGTGGCTACACCTTC.

This clonotype was observed many times. V usage is TRBV6-1 and J usage is TRBJ2-5; D possibly corresponds to TRBD2 (6 bases). V lost 11 bases to trimming and J lost 4 bases, with 17 bases between them. This CDR3 is built from 13 residues. The germline V gene has CDR1 MNHNS and CDR2 SASEGT. The CDR3 sequence: CAGDSGDRETQYF. For the CDR3, the DNA is TGTGCCGGGGACTCCGGGGATCGAGAGACCCAGTACTTC.

This clonotype was counted many times. The CDR3 DNA sequence: TGCAGTGCTAGGACTAGCGGGTTCCAAGAGACCCAGTACTTC. Translating it yields CSARTSGFQETQYF. The chain has TRBV20-1 and TRBJ2-5, with 10 nucleotides matching TRBD2. The CDR3 is 14 residues long. Germline V gives CDR1 DFQATT, CDR2 SNEGSKA (reference sequence). V lost 3 bases, J lost 1 base, and 2 bases stayed unmatched.

This clonotype was observed at least ten times. The chain is built from TRBV6-1 and TRBJ1-1; D perhaps matches TRBD1 (5 bases). Germline values: CDR1 MNHNS, CDR2 SASEGT. The CDR3 runs 13 residues. Trimming stripped 5 bases from V and 4 bases from J, with 11 bases between. The CDR3 sequence: CASSRIGGTEAFF. CDR3 DNA: TGTGCCAGCAGTCGAATCGGGGGCACTGAAGCTTTCTTT.

The CDR3 DNA follows: TGTGCCATCAGGCCGGGGGTAGGCCAAACTCTCACAGATACGCAGTATTTT. The encoded protein is CAIRPGVGQTLTDTQYF. The J gene is TRBJ2-3, the V gene TRBV10-3; D is perhaps TRBD2 (6 bases). V was pared by 6 bases and J by 2 bases, with 21 bases between. This CDR3 has 17 amino acids. Per the germline V gene, CDR1 is ENHRY and CDR2 is SYGVKD.

This clonotype has ten or more counts. This chain joins TRBV4-1 and TRBJ1-3, with D hard to call. The CDR3 is made up of 14 amino acids. Trimming pared 0 bases from V and 8 bases from J, leaving 11 bases between. Germline V gene lookup returns CDR1 MGHRA and CDR2 YSYEKL. This CDR3 is CASSQDGNYYTIYF. The CDR3 DNA reads as TGCGCCAGCAGCCAAGACGGCAACTACTACACCATATATTTT.

This clonotype was seen ten or more times. This chain links TRBV5-5 with TRBJ2-1; 9 bases line up with TRBD2. Trimming took 2 bases from V and 3 from J; bases not matched to a gene: 3. Germline V gives CDR1 SGHKS, CDR2 YYEKEE (reference sequence). The CDR3 is 15 residues long. The chain's CDR3 is CASSLGTSNYNEQFF. CDR3 sequence (DNA): TGTGCCAGCAGCTTAGGGACTAGCAACTACAATGAGCAGTTCTTC.

This clonotype came up a few times. The chain recombines TRBV24-1 with TRBJ2-4, with a weak D call TRBD1 (5 bases). From germline, CDR1 is KGHDR and CDR2 SFDVKD. The CDR3 contains 13 residues. Trimming cost V 5 bases and J 7 bases, with 11 bases left between them. DNA of the CDR3: TGTGCCACCAGTGGACAGAGTCCTAACATTCAGTACTTC. It is translated as CATSGQSPNIQYF.

This clonotype appeared many times. J is TRBJ2-3 and V is TRBV2, with D possibly TRBD2 on 5 matching bases. With 8 bases removed from V and 6 bases from J, the gap between germline ends came to 18 bases. The CDR3 runs 14 residues. Germline assignment: CDR1 SNHLY and CDR2 FYNNEI. The CDR3 coding sequence is TGTGCCAGCCAGCCGGGGATGGGGTGGGATACGCAGTATTTT. Residues: CASQPGMGWDTQYF.

This clonotype was seen repeatedly, ten times or more. The chain couples TRBV5-1 to TRBJ2-1, with 10 bases matching TRBD2. The ends lost 0 bases at V and 2 bases at J; junction bases unmatched: 8. From germline, CDR1 is SGHRS and CDR2 YFSETQ. The CDR3 spans 18 residues. CDR3 residues: CASSLVGTSGATYNEQFF. The CDR3 nucleotides read TGCGCCAGCAGCTTGGTGGGTACTAGCGGGGCAACCTACAATGAGCAGTTCTTC.

This clonotype was seen repeatedly, ten times or more. The chain combines TRBV30 with TRBJ2-7; D is uncertain. This CDR3 spans 14 amino acids. Germline loops: CDR1 GTSNPN, CDR2 SVGIG (reference sequence). V lost 1 base and J 5 bases, leaving 15 bases between the germline ends. CDR3 sequence (DNA): TGTGCCTGGAGTGACGGTTGGGGTCGAGACGAGCAGTACTTC. Translated, it gives CAWSDGWGRDEQYF.

The gene calls are TRBV4-2 and TRBJ2-2; D unclear. CDR1 LGHNA and CDR2 YNFKEQ come from the germline V gene. The V end was cut by 3 bases, the J end by 1 base, with 12 bases between. There are 16 residues in the CDR3. CDR3 protein: CASSQVSWGNTGELFF. The DNA of the CDR3 is TGTGCCAGCAGCCAGGTATCGTGGGGGAACACCGGGGAGCTGTTTTTT.

The J gene is TRBJ2-5, the V gene TRBV30, with 9 bases identical to TRBD2. V was pared by 4 bases and J by 5 bases, with 11 bases of the junction left unmatched. The CDR3 is 15 amino acids. Germline V gene data show CDR1 as GTSNPN and CDR2 as SVGIG (reference sequence). DNA of the CDR3: TGTGCCTGGACCGCGGCGGGAGGGCCGATGGAGACCCAGTACTTC. Its protein product is CAWTAAGGPMETQYF.

In its sample, this clonotype was seen many times. The CDR3 loop is CSAPASGGAWSYEQYF. CDR3 bases: TGCAGTGCTCCGGCTAGCGGGGGGGCCTGGTCCTACGAGCAGTACTTC. This chain links TRBV20-1 with TRBJ2-7, with 12 bases fitting TRBD2. The CDR3 is 16 residues long. CDR1 and CDR2 from the germline V gene are DFQATT and SNEGSKA (reference sequence). Trimming removed 5 bases from V and 1 base from J; junction bases left unmatched: 9.